The rows below give T cell receptor beta chains drawn from one sample of a study of shared clonotypes between healthy human individuals. Sequencing used immunoSEQ multiplex PCR; TCRdb keeps in-frame clones, though not all of them. The sample shows 2 million to 2.5 million clones, almost 96% of them seen only once. The sequencing input was naive CD4+ T cells sorted from blood. These TCRs come from a man aged 18 to 29 in good health. CDR3s include the opening cysteine and the closing phenylalanine or tryptophan. Each record gives: D gene, J gene, V gene, CDR3 length, clone size, CDR3 DNA, CDR3 protein. The D gene is left open where the match is weak. Size is omitted from some rows. Given values are once, few, many or a class for expanded clones.

>NA|TRBJ2-5|TRBV28|16|NA
TGTGCCAGCAGAGGTTTCCGGGACACTCACCAAGAGACCCAGTACTTC
CASRGFRDTHQETQYF
>TRBD1|TRBJ2-5|TRBV15|18|NA
TGTGCCACCAGCAGAGATCCGTTTGTGTGGACAGGGGAAGAGACCCAGTACTTC
CATSRDPFVWTGEETQYF
>NA|TRBJ2-7|TRBV21-1|23|NA
TGTGCCAGCAGCAAAAAGCGAGACACCCACCGTAGGGGATCTAGAAGTGAAACCTACGAGCAGTACTTC
CASSKKRDTHRRGSRSETYEQYF
>NA|TRBJ1-5|TRBV10-3|16|NA
TGTGCCATCAGTGAGTCGAGGAGCCTGGTTAATCAGCCCCAGCATTTT
CAISESRSLVNQPQHF
>TRBD2|TRBJ2-5|TRBV6-1|15|NA
TGTGCCGGAAGTAGGATAGCGGGGCAACAAGAGACCCAGTACTTC
CAGSRIAGQQETQYF
>TRBD2|TRBJ2-7|TRBV7-8|15|NA
TGTGCCAGCAGCTTGATGAGCGGGGGGGCGGACGAGCAGTACTTC
CASSLMSGGADEQYF
>NA|TRBJ1-3|TRBV2|13|NA
TGTGCCAGCAGTGATAGGCCTGGAAACACCATATATTTT
CASSDRPGNTIYF
>TRBD1|TRBJ1-5|TRBV28|16|NA
TGTGCCACCGGACTCCCAGGGGGGGATAGCAATCAGCCCCAGCATTTT
CATGLPGGDSNQPQHF
>NA|TRBJ1-1|TRBV7-8|15|NA
TGTGCCAGCAGTTCTTCCGGGGCAAGGGCCTCTGAAGCTTTCTTT
CASSSSGARASEAFF
>TRBD2|TRBJ2-7|TRBV25-1|13|once
TGTGCCAGCAGTGTTGCGGGAGGCTACGAGCAGTACTTC
CASSVAGGYEQYF
>NA|TRBJ2-3|TRBV5-1|14|NA
TGCGCCAGCAGCCCAGGGTCCGGAGCAGATACGCAGTATTTT
CASSPGSGADTQYF
>TRBD2|TRBJ2-3|TRBV9|16|NA
TGTGCCAGCAGCGTTCGCGGGACTACTAGCACAGATACGCAGTATTTT
CASSVRGTTSTDTQYF
>NA|TRBJ2-2|TRBV30|14|NA
TGTGCCTGGAGTGGTAGGGGAATTGCCGGGGAGCTGTTTTTT
CAWSGRGIAGELFF
>NA|TRBJ2-7|TRBV5-1|16|NA
TGCGCCAGCAGCCCGGAGCCGGGACGGACAATCTACGAGCAGTACTTC
CASSPEPGRTIYEQYF
>TRBD1|TRBJ2-7|TRBV28|13|NA
TGTGCCAGCAGTTTAACAGGGGCCTACGAGCAGTACTTC
CASSLTGAYEQYF
>NA|TRBJ2-3|TRBV30|15|NA
TGTGCCTGGAGCCGGAACTTCCAGGGCCCTCGTCTGCAGTATTTT
CAWSRNFQGPRLQYF
>TRBD1|TRBJ2-3|TRBV7-9|15|NA
TGTGCCAGCAGCCCCGGGGACAGGATCACAGATACGCAGTATTTT
CASSPGDRITDTQYF
>NA|TRBJ1-2|TRBV14|13|NA
TGTGCCAGCAGCCAAGATGAGGACTATGGCTACACCTTC
CASSQDEDYGYTF
>TRBD2|TRBJ2-5|TRBV4-1|17|NA
TGCGCCAGCAGCCAAGCCGGGACTAGCGCCTCGGGGGAGACCCAGTACTTC
CASSQAGTSASGETQYF
>TRBD1|TRBJ1-5|TRBV19|15|NA
TGTGCCAGTAGTATAGTCAGGGGGAGCAATCAGCCCCAGCATTTT
CASSIVRGSNQPQHF
>TRBD1|TRBJ1-6|TRBV27|13|NA
TGTGCCAGCAGTTTTCAGGGGGGGCGAGCCCTCCACTTT
CASSFQGGRALHF
>TRBD1|TRBJ2-2|TRBV10-3|16|once
TGTGCCACCAAGCAAGGACAGGGCGATCCCACCGGGGAGCTGTTTTTT
CATKQGQGDPTGELFF
>NA|TRBJ2-5|TRBV7-2|16|once
TGTGCCAGCAGCTTCAGGGACACCTTCCCCCAAGAGACCCAGTACTTC
CASSFRDTFPQETQYF
>TRBD2|TRBJ2-1|TRBV5-4|15|NA
TGTGCCAGCAGCCAAGAAGCGGGGAACTACAATGAGCAGTTCTTC
CASSQEAGNYNEQFF
>NA|TRBJ1-5|TRBV21-1|14|NA
TGTGCCAGCAGCGGGGTCAAGGTCTGCCAGCCCCAGCATTTT
CASSGVKVCQPQHF
>NA|TRBJ2-2|TRBV7-9|12|NA
TGTGCCAGCAGCTCCCTAACCGGGGAGCTGTTTTTT
CASSSLTGELFF
>NA|TRBJ2-7|TRBV9|15|NA
TGTGCCAGCAGCCCCTCGGGGGCGGGGGTACACGAGCAGTACTTC
CASSPSGAGVHEQYF
>NA|TRBJ1-3|TRBV30|12|NA
TGTGCCTGGATGGTTACTGGAAACACCATATATTTT
CAWMVTGNTIYF
>TRBD1|TRBJ1-3|TRBV28|14|NA
TGTGCCAGCAGACCGGGACAGGTGGGAAACACCATATATTTT
CASRPGQVGNTIYF
>NA|TRBJ2-7|TRBV19|13|NA
TGTGCCAGTAGTGGGGACCGGGGCTACGAGCAGTACTTC
CASSGDRGYEQYF
>NA|TRBJ1-6|TRBV11-2|17|NA
TGTGCCAGCAGCCGCGGGACCGATAGCTCCTATAATTCACCCCTCCACTTT
CASSRGTDSSYNSPLHF
>TRBD1|TRBJ1-2|TRBV11-2|15|NA
TGTGCCAGCAGCTCACTGACAGGGGGCGCCTATGGCTACACCTTC
CASSSLTGGAYGYTF
>NA|TRBJ2-4|TRBV18|13|NA
TGTGCCAGCTCACTCGGACGGGAAAACATTCAGTACTTC
CASSLGRENIQYF
>NA|TRBJ1-4|TRBV10-3|14|NA
TGTGCCATCAGTGAGAGGGGACTGCGCGAAAAACTGTTTTTT
CAISERGLREKLFF
>NA|TRBJ2-7|TRBV13|14|NA
TGTGCCAGCAGCTTAACCCAGGGGTTGGGCGAGCAGTACTTC
CASSLTQGLGEQYF
>NA|TRBJ1-4|TRBV5-1|16|once
TGCGCCAGCAGCTTGGAACAACATGAGGGTCGGGAAAAACTGTTTTTT
CASSLEQHEGREKLFF
>NA|TRBJ2-1|TRBV15|14|NA
TGTGCCACCAGCAGAGTGGTATTGGGAAATGAGCAGTTCTTC
CATSRVVLGNEQFF
>TRBD1|TRBJ2-2|TRBV7-2|16|NA
TGTGCCAGCAGCACGACAGGGGGCCAAAACACCGGGGAGCTGTTTTTT
CASSTTGGQNTGELFF
>NA|TRBJ1-6|TRBV14|15|NA
TGTGCCAGCAGCCAGATGACAGTTGGTGGGTCACCCCTCCACTTT
CASSQMTVGGSPLHF